The 7 T cell receptor beta chains reported below all come from one sample, sequenced in a study of control samples from healthy donors and cancer patients. Clones were read by immunoSEQ multiplex PCR, and TCRdb kept only the in-frame ones, dropping some. The sample contains around 99,000 clones, 90% of which appear only once. Sample: blood. All receptors derive from a human donor in good health. The donor label of this sample is uncertain.

CDR3 nucleotides: TGTGCCAGTAGCCCCGGGACTAATCAGCCCCAGCATTTT. Translation: CASSPGTNQPQHF. V and J are TRBV19 and TRBJ1-5; a possible D gene is TRBD1 (5 bases). The CDR3 is made up of 13 amino acids. Germline CDR1 LNHDA, CDR2 SQIVND (reference sequence). Trimming removed 6 bases at V and 4 bases at J, with 10 bases between.

This clone showed up just once. This chain links TRBV6-2 or TRBV6-3 with TRBJ2-5; TRBD1 matches 9 bases. Trimming removed 5 bases from V and 2 bases from J; junction bases left unmatched: 9. The CDR3 length is 16 residues. Germline CDR1 MNHEY, CDR2 SVGEGT. The CDR3 reads CASSNPTGGVQETQYF. CDR3 sequence (DNA): TGTGCCAGCAGTAACCCGACAGGGGGAGTACAAGAGACCCAGTACTTC.

J is TRBJ2-2 and V is TRBV6-5; D remains ambiguous. V was cut by 2 bases and J by 8 bases, with 3 bases left in between. The CDR3 has 11 residues. Germline loops: CDR1 MNHEY, CDR2 SVGAGI. Written as DNA, the CDR3 is TGTGCCAGCAGTTACAAGGGGGAGCTGTTTTTT. Protein sequence: CASSYKGELFF.

This clone was seen many times. The chain is built from TRBV13 and TRBJ1-2; the D gene is possibly TRBD1 (6 bases). This CDR3 region has 13 residues. The V gene's germline CDR1 is PRHDT and CDR2 FYEKMQ (reference sequence). Trimming pared 5 bases from V and 2 bases from J, leaving 9 bases between. CDR3 region: CASSTDRNYGYTF. The DNA of the CDR3 is TGTGCCAGCAGCACAGACAGGAACTATGGCTACACCTTC.

The chain links TRBV19 to TRBJ2-3, with D perhaps given as TRBD1 or TRBD2 (6 bases each). The V gene lost 10 bases and the J gene lost 6 bases, with 20 bases spanning the gap. Germline CDR1 LNHDA, CDR2 SQIVND (reference sequence). This CDR3 comprises 14 residues. The CDR3 DNA reads TGTGCCACCGCCGGGGGCGTTAGTTCGGATACGCAGTATTTT. This encodes CATAGGVSSDTQYF. The full variable domain, in which reference TRBV19 and TRBJ2-3 provide the parts outside the CDR3, is DGGITQSPKYLFRKEGQNVTLSCEQNLNHDAMYWYRQDPGQGLRLIYYSQIVNDFQKGDIAEGYSVSREKKESFPLTVTSAQKNPTAFYLCATAGGVSSDTQYFGPGTRLTVL.

The V call is TRBV9, the J call TRBJ2-7; 9 nucleotides align to TRBD1. The V segment lost 3 bases and the J segment 0 bases; nucleotides outside the gene matches: 4. Germline values: CDR1 SGDLS, CDR2 YYNGEE. The CDR3 is 15 amino acids. Here the CDR3 DNA reads TGTGCCAGCAGCGCCGGGACAGGGTACTCCTACGAGCAGTACTTC. Translating it yields CASSAGTGYSYEQYF.

DNA of the CDR3: TGTGCCAGCAGCTTGGCGTCTTCAGGGACTGGAAACACCATATATTTT. Amino acid sequence: CASSLASSGTGNTIYF. The chain employs TRBV5-5 and TRBJ1-3; perhaps TRBD1 as D (5 bases). The V end lost 0 bases, the J end lost 2 bases, and 12 bases lay between the germline ends. Germline assignment: CDR1 SGHKS and CDR2 YYEKEE (reference sequence). The CDR3 has 16 residues.